This TCR beta chain emerged from a study of post-analysis software for immune sequencing data. Study at large: Relapsing-remitting, secondary progressive and progressive-relapsing multiple sclerosis were all included among the disease courses. Broader study findings: When compared against controls, multiple sclerosis patients showed significantly lower normalized Chao1 diversity. Comparison of patients with controls showed about 5 TRBV segments more frequent in patients, TRBV5-6, TRBV5-1 and TRBV20-1 among them. Strong co-clustering by F measure linked samples that shared a preparation batch.

The CDR3 covers 13 residues. The germline gives CDR1 SQVTM, CDR2 ANQGSEA. Unique molecular identifiers tagged the TCR beta cDNA libraries. When about 1 to 11 million T cells were used, they gave a few hundred thousand cDNA molecules. From the PCR reads, TCRdb called clonotypes with MiXCR, one entry per CDR3 protein. The table records about 770,000 distinct CDR3 sequences, more than 45% of them present only once. There are a few counts of this clonotype. Its antigen is still unknown. V usage is TRBV29-1 and J usage is TRBJ2-1; weak D call: TRBD2 (6 bases). The TCR originated in a girl aged 10-17 years with multiple sclerosis. The sequencing sample was made of blood. The CDR3 loop is CTLGGLPYNEQFF. The CDR3 nucleotides are TGCACCCTGGGGGGTCTCCCCTACAATGAGCAGTTCTTC.